The following is a T cell receptor (beta chain) sequence with its context. Preparation of the TCRbeta library used unique molecular identifiers. Each CDR3 protein gets one entry after TCRdb re-called the PCR reads with MiXCR. The sample yields about 600,000 distinct CDR3 sequences, about 10% seen once. This specimen comes from a study of T-cell reconstitution after alpha-beta-depleted transplantation in children. CDR3 length: 15 residues. V dropped 5 bases and J dropped 6; count of bases not matched to a gene: 12. Germline V CDR1 and CDR2: SGHTA, FQGNSA. This sequence joins TRBV7-2 and TRBJ2-7, with TRBD1 matching 8 bases. The clonotype was recovered from a human donor who donated a stem cell graft to a child with acute myeloid leukemia. This sample comprised PBMCs from the stem cell graft donor, obtained from the stem cell graft. CDR3 sequence (DNA): TGTGCCAGCAGCCCCTCGTCGGCAGGGGGCCGCGAGCAGTACTTC. Translation: CASSPSSAGGREQYF.